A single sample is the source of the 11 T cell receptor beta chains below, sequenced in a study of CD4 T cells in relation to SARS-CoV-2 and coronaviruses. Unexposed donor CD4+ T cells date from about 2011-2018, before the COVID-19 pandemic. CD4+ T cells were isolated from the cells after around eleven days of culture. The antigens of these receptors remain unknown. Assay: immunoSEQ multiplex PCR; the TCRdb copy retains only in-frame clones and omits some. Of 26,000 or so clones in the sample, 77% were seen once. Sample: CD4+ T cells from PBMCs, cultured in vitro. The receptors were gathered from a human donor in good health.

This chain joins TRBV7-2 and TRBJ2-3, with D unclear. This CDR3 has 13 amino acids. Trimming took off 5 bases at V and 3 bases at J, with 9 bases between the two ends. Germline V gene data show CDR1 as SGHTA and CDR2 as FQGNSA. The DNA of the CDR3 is TGTGCCAGCAGCAACACTAAGACAGATACGCAGTATTTT. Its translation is CASSNTKTDTQYF.

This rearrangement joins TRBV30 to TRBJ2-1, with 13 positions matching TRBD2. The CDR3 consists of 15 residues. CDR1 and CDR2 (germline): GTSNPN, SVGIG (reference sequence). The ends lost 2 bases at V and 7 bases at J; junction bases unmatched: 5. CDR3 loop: CAWSLGLAGVNEQFF. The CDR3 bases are TGTGCCTGGAGTCTTGGACTAGCGGGAGTAAATGAGCAGTTCTTC. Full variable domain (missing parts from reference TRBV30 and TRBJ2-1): SQTIHQWPATLVQPVGSPLSLECTVEGTSNPNLYWYRQAAGRGLQLLFYSVGIGQISSEVPQNLSASRPQDRQFILSSKKLLLSDSGFYLCAWSLGLAGVNEQFFGPGTRLTVL.

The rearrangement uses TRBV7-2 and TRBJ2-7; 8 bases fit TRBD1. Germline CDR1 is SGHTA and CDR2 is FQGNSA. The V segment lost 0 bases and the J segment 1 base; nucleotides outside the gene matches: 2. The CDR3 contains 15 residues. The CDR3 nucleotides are TGTGCCAGCAGCTTAGCCGGACAGGGATCCTACGAGCAGTACTTC. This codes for CASSLAGQGSYEQYF.

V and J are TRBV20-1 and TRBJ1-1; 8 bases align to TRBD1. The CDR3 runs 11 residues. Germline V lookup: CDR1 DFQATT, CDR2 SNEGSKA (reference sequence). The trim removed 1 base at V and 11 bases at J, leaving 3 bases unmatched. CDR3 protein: CSARGRGRAFF. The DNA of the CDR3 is TGCAGTGCTAGAGGCAGGGGGCGGGCTTTCTTT.

CDR3 loop: CASSGQGAVGTGELFF. DNA for the CDR3: TGTGCCAGCTCGGGACAGGGGGCCGTCGGCACCGGGGAGCTGTTTTTT. The chain recombines TRBV18 with TRBJ2-2; 12 nucleotides line up with TRBD1. Germline-derived CDR1 and CDR2 are KGHSH and LQKENI. The CDR3 sequence is 16 residues long. The V and J ends lost 6 bases and 4 bases, in that order; junction bases with no gene match: 6.

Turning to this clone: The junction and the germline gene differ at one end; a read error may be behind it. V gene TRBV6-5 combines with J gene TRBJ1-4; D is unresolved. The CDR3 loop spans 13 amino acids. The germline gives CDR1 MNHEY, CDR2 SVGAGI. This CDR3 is CASSYWTGEKLFF. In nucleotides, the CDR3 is TGTGCCAGCAGCTACTGGACGGGCGAAAAACTGTTTTTT.

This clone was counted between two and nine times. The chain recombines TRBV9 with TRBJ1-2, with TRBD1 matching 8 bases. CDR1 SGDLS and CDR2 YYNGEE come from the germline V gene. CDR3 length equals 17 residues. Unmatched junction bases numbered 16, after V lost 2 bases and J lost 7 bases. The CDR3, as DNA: TGTGCCAGCAGCGTTGGTGTCGGACAGGGCGAGGCGGGTGGCTACACCTTC. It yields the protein CASSVGVGQGEAGGYTF.

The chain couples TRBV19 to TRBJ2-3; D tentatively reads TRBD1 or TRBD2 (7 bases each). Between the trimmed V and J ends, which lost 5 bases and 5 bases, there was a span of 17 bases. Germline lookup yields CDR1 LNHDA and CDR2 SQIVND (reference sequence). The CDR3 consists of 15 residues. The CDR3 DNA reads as TGTGCCAGTAGTTCCCAGGGGGGAGGGGAAGATACGCAGTATTTT. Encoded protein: CASSSQGGGEDTQYF. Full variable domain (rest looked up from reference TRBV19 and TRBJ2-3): DGGITQSPKYLFRKEGQNVTLSCEQNLNHDAMYWYRQDPGQGLRLIYYSQIVNDFQKGDIAEGYSVSREKKESFPLTVTSAQKNPTAFYLCASSSQGGGEDTQYFGPGTRLTVL.

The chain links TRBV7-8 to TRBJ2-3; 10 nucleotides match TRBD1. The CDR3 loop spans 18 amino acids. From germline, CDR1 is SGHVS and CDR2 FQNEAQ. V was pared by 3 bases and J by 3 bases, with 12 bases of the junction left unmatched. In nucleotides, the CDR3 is TGTGCCAGCAGCTTTTTCCTCGGACAGGGGGATGAGACAGATACGCAGTATTTT. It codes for CASSFFLGQGDETDTQYF.

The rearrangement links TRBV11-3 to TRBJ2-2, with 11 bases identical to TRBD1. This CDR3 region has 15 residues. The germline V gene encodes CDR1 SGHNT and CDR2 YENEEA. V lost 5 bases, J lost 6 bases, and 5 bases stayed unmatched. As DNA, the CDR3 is TGTGCCAGCAGCCCTGGGACAGGGGGGGCCGGGGAGCTGTTTTTT. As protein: CASSPGTGGAGELFF. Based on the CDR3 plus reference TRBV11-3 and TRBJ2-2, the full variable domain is EAGVVQSPRYKIIEKKQPVAFWCNPISGHNTLYWYLQNLGQGPELLIRYENEEAVDDSQLPKDRFSAERLKGVDSTLKIQPAELGDSAVYLCASSPGTGGAGELFFGEGSRLTVL.

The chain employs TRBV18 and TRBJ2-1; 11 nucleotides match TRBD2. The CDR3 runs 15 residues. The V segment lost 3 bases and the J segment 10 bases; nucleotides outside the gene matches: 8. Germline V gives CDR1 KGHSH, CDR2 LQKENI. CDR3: CASSPRSGREGEQFF. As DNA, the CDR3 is TGTGCCAGCTCACCCCGTAGCGGGAGGGAGGGAGAGCAGTTCTTC.